The text below deals with one TCR beta chain. The record originates from a study of blood T cell repertoires in COVID-19. Across the whole study: The samples span acute and convalescent COVID-19 from the United States, Italy and Spain. Sources were T cells, B-cell-depleted T cells, or PBMCs; the material itself was cDNA or gDNA.

In the source study's methods: Counts of nucleated cells, estimated from reference gene primer amplification, were obtained. Here immunoSEQ multiplex PCR was the method, and the copy in TCRdb shows in-frame clones only, minus some. The DNA gave D and trimming, while V, J and clone size come from that table. Of over 350,000 clones listed, 80% to 90% are singletons. Trimming stripped 6 bases from V and 9 bases from J, with 17 bases between. In germline, CDR1 is SNHLY, CDR2 FYNNEI. The CDR3 runs to 14 residues. This sequence was found in a woman aged 25-40 years with active or convalescent COVID-19. V usage is TRBV2 and J usage is TRBJ1-4; D not certain. Material for sequencing was peripheral blood. CDR3 sequence: CASSPGVTGQKLFF. As DNA, the CDR3 is TGTGCCAGCAGCCCGGGAGTTACGGGTCAAAAACTGTTTTTT.